This TCR beta chain was sequenced for a study of beta chain features in type 1 diabetes. As for the study in general: Sorted cells, roughly 100,000,000 in number, were examined across all samples.

This CDR3 is 13 amino acids long. Germline CDR1 and CDR2: SSHAT and FNYEAQ (reference sequence). Study-wide findings and caveats: TCRB CDR3s were moderately but significantly shorter in Type 1 diabetes patients in all four CD4+ subsets. Here, the possible influence of HLA type (on TCRB rearrangement) remained unresolved. For patients, the naive, central memory and Treg TCRB repertoires appeared more alike than for healthy donors.

This clone was counted only a few times. Antigen unknown. Its ends do not fully match the called genes, so a read error is possible. As every portion of the isolated RNA was reverse transcribed, the sequencing read expressed TCRB transcripts. Libraries were prepared by immunoSEQ multiplex PCR; TCRdb keeps only in-frame clonotypes and omits some of them. The sample has roughly 350,000 clones, around 10% seen once. This receptor was taken from a woman aged 25-40 years in good health. The chain carries TRBV7-7 and TRBJ2-1, with TRBD2 as a possible D gene (6 bases). Sequencing was performed on naive CD4+ T cells from blood. The CDR3 DNA is TGTGCTAGCAGCCGGGACTTTTACAATGAGCAGTTCTTC. Its translation: CASSRDFYNEQFF.